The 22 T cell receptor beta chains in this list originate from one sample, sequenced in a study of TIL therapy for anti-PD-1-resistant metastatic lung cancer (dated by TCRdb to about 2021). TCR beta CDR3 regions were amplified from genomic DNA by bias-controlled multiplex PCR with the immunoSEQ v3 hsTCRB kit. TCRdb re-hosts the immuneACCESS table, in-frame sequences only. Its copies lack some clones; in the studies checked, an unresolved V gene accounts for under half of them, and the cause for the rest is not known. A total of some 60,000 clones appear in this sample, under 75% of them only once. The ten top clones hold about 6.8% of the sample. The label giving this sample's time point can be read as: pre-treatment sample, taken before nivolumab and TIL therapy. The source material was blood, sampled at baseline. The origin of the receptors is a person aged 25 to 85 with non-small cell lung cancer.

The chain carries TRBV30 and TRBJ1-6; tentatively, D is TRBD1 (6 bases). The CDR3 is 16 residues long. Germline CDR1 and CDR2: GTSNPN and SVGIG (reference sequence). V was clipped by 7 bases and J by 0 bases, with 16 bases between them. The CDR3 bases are TGTGCCTCTCATAGGACAGCGAGCTCCTATAATTCACCCCTCCACTTT. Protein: CASHRTASSYNSPLHF. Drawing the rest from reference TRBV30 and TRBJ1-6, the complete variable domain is SQTIHQWPATLVQPVGSPLSLECTVEGTSNPNLYWYRQAAGRGLQLLFYSVGIGQISSEVPQNLSASRPQDRQFILSSKKLLLSDSGFYLCASHRTASSYNSPLHFGNGTRLTVT.

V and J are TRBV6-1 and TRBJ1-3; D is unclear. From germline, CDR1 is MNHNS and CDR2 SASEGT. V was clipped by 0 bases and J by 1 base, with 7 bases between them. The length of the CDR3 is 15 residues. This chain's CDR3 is CASSEAWNSGNTIYF. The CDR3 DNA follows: TGTGCCAGCAGTGAAGCATGGAATTCTGGAAACACCATATATTTT.

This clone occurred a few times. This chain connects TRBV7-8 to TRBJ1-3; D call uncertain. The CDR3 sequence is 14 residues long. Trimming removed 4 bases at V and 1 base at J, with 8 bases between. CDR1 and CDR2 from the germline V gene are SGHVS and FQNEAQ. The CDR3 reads CASSWRGSGNTIYF. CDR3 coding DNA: TGTGCCAGCAGCTGGAGAGGTTCTGGAAACACCATATATTTT.

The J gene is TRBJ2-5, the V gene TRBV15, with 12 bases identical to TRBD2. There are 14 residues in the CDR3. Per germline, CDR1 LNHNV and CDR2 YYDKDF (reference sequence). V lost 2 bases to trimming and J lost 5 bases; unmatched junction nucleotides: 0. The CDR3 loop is CATSRLAGGETQYF. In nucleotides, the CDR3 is TGTGCCACCAGCAGACTAGCGGGGGGGGAGACCCAGTACTTC.

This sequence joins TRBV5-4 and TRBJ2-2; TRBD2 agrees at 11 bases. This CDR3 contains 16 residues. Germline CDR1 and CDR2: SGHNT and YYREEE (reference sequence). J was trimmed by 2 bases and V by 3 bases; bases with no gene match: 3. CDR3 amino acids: CASSWGLADNTGELFF. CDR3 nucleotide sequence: TGTGCCAGCAGCTGGGGACTAGCGGATAACACCGGGGAGCTGTTTTTT.

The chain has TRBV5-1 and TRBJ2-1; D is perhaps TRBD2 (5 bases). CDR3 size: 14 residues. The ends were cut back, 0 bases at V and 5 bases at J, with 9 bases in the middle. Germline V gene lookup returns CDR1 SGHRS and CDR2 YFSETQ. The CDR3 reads CASSLAGTHNEQFF. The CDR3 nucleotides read TGCGCCAGCAGCTTGGCGGGAACACACAATGAGCAGTTCTTC. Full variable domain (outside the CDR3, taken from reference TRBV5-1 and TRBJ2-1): KAGVTQTPRYLIKTRGQQVTLSCSPISGHRSVSWYQQTPGQGLQFLFEYFSETQRNKGNFPGRFSGRQFSNSRSEMNVSTLELGDSALYLCASSLAGTHNEQFFGPGTRLTVL.

The CDR3 protein is CATTGGTTNEKLFF. The CDR3 coding sequence is TGTGCCACCACGGGAGGAACAACTAATGAAAAACTGTTTTTT. The chain employs TRBV7-9 and TRBJ1-4; D is undetermined. CDR1 and CDR2 (germline): SEHNR, FQNEAQ (reference sequence). This CDR3 has 14 amino acids. The germline V and J ends were trimmed by 10 bases and 0 bases, with 12 bases remaining between them.

CDR3 protein: CASSRLAGGSYNEQFF. CDR3 nucleotide sequence: TGCGCCAGCAGCCGACTAGCGGGCGGTTCCTACAATGAGCAGTTCTTC. J is TRBJ2-1 and V is TRBV5-1; 10 nucleotides agree with TRBD2. Per germline, CDR1 SGHRS and CDR2 YFSETQ. V shed 4 bases and J 1 base; nucleotides not matched to a gene: 5. The CDR3 consists of 16 residues. The full variable domain, its missing parts supplied by reference TRBV5-1 and TRBJ2-1, is KAGVTQTPRYLIKTRGQQVTLSCSPISGHRSVSWYQQTPGQGLQFLFEYFSETQRNKGNFPGRFSGRQFSNSRSEMNVSTLELGDSALYLCASSRLAGGSYNEQFFGPGTRLTVL.

The chain's CDR3 is CASSPRTSGGRSYNEQFF. The CDR3 nucleotides are TGTGCCAGCAGTCCCCGGACTAGCGGGGGCCGCTCCTACAATGAGCAGTTCTTC. The J gene is TRBJ2-1, the V gene TRBV28, with 13 positions matching TRBD2. The CDR3 contains 18 residues. The trim removed 5 bases at V and 0 bases at J, leaving 7 bases unmatched. Germline-derived CDR1 and CDR2 are MDHEN and SYDVKM.

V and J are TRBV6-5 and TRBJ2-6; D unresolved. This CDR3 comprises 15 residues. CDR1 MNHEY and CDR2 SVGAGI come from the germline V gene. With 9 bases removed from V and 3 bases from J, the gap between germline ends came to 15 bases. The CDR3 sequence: CASHGRVGGANVLTF. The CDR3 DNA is TGTGCCAGTCACGGGCGTGTCGGTGGGGCCAACGTCCTGACTTTC.

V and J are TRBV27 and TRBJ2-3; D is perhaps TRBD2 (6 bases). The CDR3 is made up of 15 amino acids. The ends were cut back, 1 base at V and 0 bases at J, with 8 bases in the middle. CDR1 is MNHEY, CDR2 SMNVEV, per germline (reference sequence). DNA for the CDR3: TGTGCCAGCAGTTTATGGCTAGCGAGCACAGATACGCAGTATTTT. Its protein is CASSLWLASTDTQYF.

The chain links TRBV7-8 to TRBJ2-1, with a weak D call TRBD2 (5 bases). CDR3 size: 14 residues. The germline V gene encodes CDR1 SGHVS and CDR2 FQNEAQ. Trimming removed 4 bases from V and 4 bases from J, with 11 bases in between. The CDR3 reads CASSSNGLYNEQFF. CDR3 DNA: TGTGCCAGCAGCTCAAACGGACTTTACAATGAGCAGTTCTTC.

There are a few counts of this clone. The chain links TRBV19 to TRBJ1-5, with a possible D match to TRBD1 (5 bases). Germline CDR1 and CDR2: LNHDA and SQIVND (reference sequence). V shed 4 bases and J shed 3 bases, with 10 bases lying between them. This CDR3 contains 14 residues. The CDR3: CASSTGRLNQPQHF. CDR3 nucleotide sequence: TGTGCCAGTAGTACGGGACGGCTCAATCAGCCCCAGCATTTT.

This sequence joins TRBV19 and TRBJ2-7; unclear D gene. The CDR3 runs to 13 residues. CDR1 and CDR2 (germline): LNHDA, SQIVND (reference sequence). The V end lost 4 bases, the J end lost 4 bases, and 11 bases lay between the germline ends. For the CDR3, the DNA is TGTGCCAGTAGTACCTACGGATTTTACGAGCAGTACTTC. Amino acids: CASSTYGFYEQYF.

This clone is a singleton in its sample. The chain's CDR3 is CASSRVGQGDNEQFF. DNA of the CDR3: TGTGCCAGCAGTCGGGTGGGGCAGGGGGACAATGAGCAGTTCTTC. The chain is built from TRBV11-2 and TRBJ2-1; the match to TRBD1 covers 7 bases. CDR1 and CDR2 from the germline V gene are SGHAT and FQNNGV. With V trimmed by 6 bases and J by 5 bases, 10 bases remained unmatched. This CDR3 has 15 residues.

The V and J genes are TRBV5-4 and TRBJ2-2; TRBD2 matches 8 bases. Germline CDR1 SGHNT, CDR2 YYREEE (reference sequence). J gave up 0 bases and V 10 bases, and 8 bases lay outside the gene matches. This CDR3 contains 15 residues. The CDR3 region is CAFKLGLANTGELFF. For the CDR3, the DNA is TGTGCCTTCAAACTGGGACTAGCGAACACCGGGGAGCTGTTTTTT.

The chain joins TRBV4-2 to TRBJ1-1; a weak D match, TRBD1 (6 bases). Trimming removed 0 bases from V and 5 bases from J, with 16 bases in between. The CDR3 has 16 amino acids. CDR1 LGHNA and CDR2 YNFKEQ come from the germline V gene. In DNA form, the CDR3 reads TGTGCCAGCAGCCAAGAGATAGGGGGGGCTTGGACTGAAGCTTTCTTT. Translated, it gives CASSQEIGGAWTEAFF.

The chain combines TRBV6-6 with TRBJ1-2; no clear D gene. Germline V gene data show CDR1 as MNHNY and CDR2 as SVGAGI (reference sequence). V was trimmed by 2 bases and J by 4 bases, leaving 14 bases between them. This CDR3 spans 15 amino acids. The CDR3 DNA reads TGTGCCAGCAGTTACAAGGACCCAGGATCCTATGGCTACACCTTC. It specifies CASSYKDPGSYGYTF.

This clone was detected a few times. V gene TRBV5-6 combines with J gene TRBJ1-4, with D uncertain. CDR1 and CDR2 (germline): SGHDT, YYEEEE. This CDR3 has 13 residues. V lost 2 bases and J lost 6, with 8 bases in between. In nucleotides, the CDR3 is TGTGCCAGCAGCTTAGGAAGGGATGAAAAACTGTTTTTT. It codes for CASSLGRDEKLFF.

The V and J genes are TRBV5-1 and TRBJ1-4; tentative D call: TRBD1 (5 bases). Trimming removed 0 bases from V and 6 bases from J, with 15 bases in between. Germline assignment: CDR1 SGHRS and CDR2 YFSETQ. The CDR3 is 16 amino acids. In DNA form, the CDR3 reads TGCGCCAGCAGCTTGGTTAATGGGGCAAGGGATGAAAAACTGTTTTTT. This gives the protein CASSLVNGARDEKLFF.

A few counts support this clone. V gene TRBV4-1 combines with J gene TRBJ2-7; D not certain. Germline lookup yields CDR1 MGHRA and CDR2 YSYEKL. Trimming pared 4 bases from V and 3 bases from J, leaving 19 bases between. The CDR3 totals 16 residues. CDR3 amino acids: CASSLPPDGHGYEQYF. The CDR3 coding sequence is TGCGCCAGCAGCCTACCACCGGACGGCCATGGCTACGAGCAGTACTTC.

CDR3 sequence (DNA): TGTGCCAGCGGACCTAATGAAAAACTGTTTTTT. Its protein is CASGPNEKLFF. The chain couples TRBV7-9 to TRBJ1-4; the D is unclear. V was cut by 8 bases and J by 3 bases, with 4 bases left in between. The CDR3 consists of 11 residues. Germline V gene sequence: CDR1 SEHNR, CDR2 FQNEAQ (reference sequence).